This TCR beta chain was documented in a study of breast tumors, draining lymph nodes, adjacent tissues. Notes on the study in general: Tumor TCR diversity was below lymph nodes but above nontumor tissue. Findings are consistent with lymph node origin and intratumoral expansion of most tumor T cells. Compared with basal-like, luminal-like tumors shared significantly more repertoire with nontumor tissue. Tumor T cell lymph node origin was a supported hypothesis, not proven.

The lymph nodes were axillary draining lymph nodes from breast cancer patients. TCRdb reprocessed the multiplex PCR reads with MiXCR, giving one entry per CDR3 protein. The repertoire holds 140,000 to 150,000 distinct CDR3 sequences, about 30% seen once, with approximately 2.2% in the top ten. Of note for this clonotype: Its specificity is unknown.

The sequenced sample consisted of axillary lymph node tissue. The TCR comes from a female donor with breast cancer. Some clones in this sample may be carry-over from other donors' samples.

CDR3 sequence (DNA): TGTGCCAGCAGCTTAGGGACAGGGGTTAATTCACCCCTCCACTTT. Residues: CASSLGTGVNSPLHF. V usage is TRBV7-9 and J usage is TRBJ1-6; TRBD1 matches 9 bases. The length of the CDR3 is 15 residues. J gave up 6 bases and V 1 base, and 1 base lay outside the gene matches. CDR1 is SEHNR, CDR2 FQNEAQ, per germline (reference sequence).